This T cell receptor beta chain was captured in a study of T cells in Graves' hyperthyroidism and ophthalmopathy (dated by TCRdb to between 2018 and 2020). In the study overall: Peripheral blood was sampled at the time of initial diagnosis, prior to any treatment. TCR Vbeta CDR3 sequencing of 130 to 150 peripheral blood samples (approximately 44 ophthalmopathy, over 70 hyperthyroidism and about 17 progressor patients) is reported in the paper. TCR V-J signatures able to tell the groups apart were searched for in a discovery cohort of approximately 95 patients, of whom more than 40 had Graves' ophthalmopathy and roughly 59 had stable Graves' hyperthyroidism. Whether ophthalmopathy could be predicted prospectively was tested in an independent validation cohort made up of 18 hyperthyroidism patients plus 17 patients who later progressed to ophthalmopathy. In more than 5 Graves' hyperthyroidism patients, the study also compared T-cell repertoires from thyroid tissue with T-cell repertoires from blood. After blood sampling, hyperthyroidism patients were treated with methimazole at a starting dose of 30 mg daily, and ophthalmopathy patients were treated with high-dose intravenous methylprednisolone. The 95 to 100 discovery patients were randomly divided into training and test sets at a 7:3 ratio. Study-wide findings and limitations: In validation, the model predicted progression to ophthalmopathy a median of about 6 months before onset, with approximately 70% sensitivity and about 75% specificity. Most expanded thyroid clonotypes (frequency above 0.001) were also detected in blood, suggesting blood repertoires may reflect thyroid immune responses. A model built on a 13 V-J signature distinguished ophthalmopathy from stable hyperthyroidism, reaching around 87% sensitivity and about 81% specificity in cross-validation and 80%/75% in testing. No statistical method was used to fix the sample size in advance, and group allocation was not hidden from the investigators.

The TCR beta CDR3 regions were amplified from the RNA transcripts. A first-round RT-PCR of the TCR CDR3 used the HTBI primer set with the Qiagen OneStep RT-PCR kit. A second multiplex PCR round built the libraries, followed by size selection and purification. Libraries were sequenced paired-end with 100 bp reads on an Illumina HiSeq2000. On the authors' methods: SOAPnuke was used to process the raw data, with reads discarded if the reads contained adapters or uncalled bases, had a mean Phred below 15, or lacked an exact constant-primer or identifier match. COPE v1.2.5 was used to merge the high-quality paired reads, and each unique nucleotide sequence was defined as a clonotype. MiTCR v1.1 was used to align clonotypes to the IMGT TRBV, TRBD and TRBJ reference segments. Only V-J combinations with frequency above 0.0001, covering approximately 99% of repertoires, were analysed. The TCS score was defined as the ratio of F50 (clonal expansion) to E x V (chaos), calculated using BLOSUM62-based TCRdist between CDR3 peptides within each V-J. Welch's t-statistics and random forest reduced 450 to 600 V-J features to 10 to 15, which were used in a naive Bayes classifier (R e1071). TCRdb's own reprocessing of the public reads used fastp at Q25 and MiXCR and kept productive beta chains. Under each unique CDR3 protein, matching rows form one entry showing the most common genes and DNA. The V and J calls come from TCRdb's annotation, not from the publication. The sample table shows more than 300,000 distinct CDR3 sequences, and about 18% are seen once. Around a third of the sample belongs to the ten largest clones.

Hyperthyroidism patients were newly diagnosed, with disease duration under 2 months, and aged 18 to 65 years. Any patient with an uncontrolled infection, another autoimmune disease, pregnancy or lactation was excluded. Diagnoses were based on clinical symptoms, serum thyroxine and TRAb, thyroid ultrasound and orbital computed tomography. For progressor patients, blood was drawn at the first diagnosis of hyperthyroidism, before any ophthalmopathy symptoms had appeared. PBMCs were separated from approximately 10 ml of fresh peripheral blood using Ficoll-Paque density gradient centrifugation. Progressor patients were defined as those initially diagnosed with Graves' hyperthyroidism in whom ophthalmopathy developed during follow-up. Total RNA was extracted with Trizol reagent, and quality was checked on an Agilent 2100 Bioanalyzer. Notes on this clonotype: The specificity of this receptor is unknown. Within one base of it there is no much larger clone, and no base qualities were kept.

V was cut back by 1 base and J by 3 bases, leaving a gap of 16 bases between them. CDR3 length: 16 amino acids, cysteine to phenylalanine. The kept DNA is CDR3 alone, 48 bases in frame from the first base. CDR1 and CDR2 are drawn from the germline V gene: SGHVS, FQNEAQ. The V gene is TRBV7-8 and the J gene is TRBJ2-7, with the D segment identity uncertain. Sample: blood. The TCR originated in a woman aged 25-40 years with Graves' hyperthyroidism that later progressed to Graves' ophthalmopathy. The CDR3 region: CASSLVWADIRYEQYF. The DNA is TGTGCCAGCAGCTTAGTCTGGGCGGATATACGCTACGAGCAGTACTTC.